The clone carrying this T cell receptor (beta chain) was seen a handful of times. What it binds is not known. Germline loops: CDR1 SGHVS, CDR2 FNYEAQ. With V trimmed by 1 base and J by 6 bases, 9 bases remained unmatched. The CDR3 consists of 16 residues. MiXCR, run by TCRdb on the reads, gives a single entry per CDR3 protein. The data hold some 320,000 distinct CDR3 sequences, with 9.5% observed a single time. This entry is derived from a study of T cell repertoires in cytomegalovirus infection. Study results and limitations: Dominating the ex vivo response were HLA-C-restricted CMV-specific TCR beta clonotypes. Carriers of CMV and the relevant HLA type were discriminated by public TCR beta frequency.

The genes are TRBV7-6 and TRBJ2-3, with 8 bases fitting TRBD2. The TCR sequence derives from a human donor in good health (CMV status not recorded). Some clones in this sample may be carry-over from other donors' samples. Source material: PBMCs. The CDR3 region is CASSLGAAGVVDTQYF. The CDR3 nucleotides read TGTGCCAGCAGCTTAGGAGCAGCGGGGGTTGTGGATACGCAGTATTTT.